Sequencing of this TCR beta chain was carried out in a study of blood T cells in healthy people across ages. This clonotype has more than one count but fewer than ten. The ends were cut back, 10 bases at V and 4 bases at J, with 7 bases in the middle. Germline CDR1 reads MGHDK; CDR2 reads SYGVNS. This CDR3 spans 10 amino acids. A J-beta primer mix and a sample-barcoded 5' primer were used in a second PCR of roughly 6 to 11 cycles. TCRdb passed the 5' RACE reads through MiXCR, listing each CDR3 protein once. The table has 1.6 million or so distinct CDR3 sequences, approximately 32% seen once. The sequence derives from a young woman in good health. Sequencing used blood. The chain carries TRBV25-1 and TRBJ2-5; D ambiguous. The CDR3 reads CATDGETQYF. The CDR3 region has the DNA TGTGCCACCGACGGAGAGACCCAGTACTTC. The full variable domain, its missing parts supplied by reference TRBV25-1 and TRBJ2-5, is EADIYQTPRYLVIGTGKKITLECSQTMGHDKMYWYQQDPGMELHLIHYSYGVNSTEKGDLSSESTVSRIRTEHFPLTLESARPSHTSQYLCATDGETQYFGPGTRLLVL.